Following are 28 T cell receptor beta chains from one sample sequenced in a study of blood T cells in healthy people across ages. Then a second PCR, running roughly 7 to 11 cycles, was carried out with a sample-barcoded 5' primer and a J-beta primer mix. Each CDR3 protein gets one entry after TCRdb re-called the 5' RACE reads with MiXCR. This sample has approximately 770,000 distinct CDR3 sequences; roughly 64% occur once, and the top ten carry roughly 22%. The specimen sequenced was blood. The receptors were sampled from a man aged 25 to 45 in good health.

This sequence joins TRBV16 and TRBJ1-1, with 9 nucleotides matching TRBD1. This CDR3 is 15 amino acids long. The germline CDR1 and CDR2 sequences are KGHSY and FQNENV. V lost 5 bases to trimming and J lost 7 bases; unmatched junction nucleotides: 11. Here the CDR3 DNA reads TGTGCCAGCAGCGTAGGATACAGGGGGCCAGGTGAAGCTTTCTTT. It specifies CASSVGYRGPGEAFF.

V gene TRBV11-2 combines with J gene TRBJ2-4; 8 nucleotides align to TRBD1. The DNA end is a closer match to TRBJ2-7, so the J assignment may be wrong. The CDR3 runs to 14 residues. In germline, CDR1 is SGHAT, CDR2 FQNNGV. In nucleotides, the CDR3 is TGTGCCAGCAGCTCGCCGAGACAGGGGCACGAGCAGTACTTC. It encodes CASSSPRQGHEQYF.

This rearrangement joins TRBV7-2 to TRBJ1-2; maybe TRBD1 (5 bases). The germline gives CDR1 SGHTA, CDR2 FQGNSA. The CDR3 is 14 amino acids. The V and J ends lost 6 bases and 7 bases respectively, with 18 bases between them. CDR3: CASRSRGREGGYTF. The CDR3 coding sequence is TGTGCCAGCAGGTCGAGAGGCAGGGAAGGTGGCTACACCTTC.

This rearrangement joins TRBV14 to TRBJ2-4, with 10 bases that match TRBD2. With the DNA end fitting TRBJ2-7 better, the J assignment may be wrong. Looked up from germline, CDR1 is SGHDN and CDR2 is FVKESK. The CDR3 totals 17 residues. CDR3 nucleotide sequence: TGTGCCAGCAGCCAAGACAGGGCTAGCGGGGGCAAATACGAGCAGTACTTC. Translating it yields CASSQDRASGGKYEQYF.

The sample holds one count of this clonotype. V usage is TRBV20-1 and J usage is TRBJ2-1; D is unclear. The CDR3 sequence is 11 residues long. Trimming took off 5 bases at V and 6 bases at J, with 8 bases between the two ends. CDR1 and CDR2 (germline): DFQATT, SNEGSKA (reference sequence). This chain's CDR3 is CSARSLNEQFF. The CDR3 coding sequence is TGCAGTGCTCGTAGTCTCAATGAGCAGTTCTTC.

The chain has TRBV12-3 or TRBV12-4 and TRBJ2-7, with D perhaps matching TRBD1 (6 bases). Between the trimmed V and J ends, which lost 5 bases and 3 bases, there was a span of 14 bases. The length of the CDR3 is 14 residues. The CDR3 DNA follows: TGTGCCAGCAGTCAAGTGGACAGAAGCTACGAGCAGTACTTC. Encoded protein: CASSQVDRSYEQYF.

There are a few counts of this clonotype. The chain recombines TRBV5-1 with TRBJ2-5; D unresolved. Trimming removed 4 bases at V and 3 bases at J, with 10 bases between. This CDR3 has 13 amino acids. Germline CDR1 SGHRS, CDR2 YFSETQ. CDR3 sequence (DNA): TGCGCCAGCAGCCACTACCCGGAAGAGACCCAGTACTTC. Encoded protein: CASSHYPEETQYF.

The rearrangement joins TRBV4-2 to TRBJ1-5; D gene uncertain. V was pared by 1 base and J by 4 bases, with 8 bases between. This CDR3 is built from 14 residues. CDR1 and CDR2 from the germline V gene are LGHNA and YNFKEQ. As DNA, the CDR3 is TGTGCCAGCAGCCAAGGGCATGGAAATCAGCCCCAGCATTTT. Its protein product is CASSQGHGNQPQHF.

This chain joins TRBV6-2 or TRBV6-3 and TRBJ2-7, with a possible D match to TRBD1 (5 bases). This CDR3 is built from 14 residues. V was trimmed by 6 bases and J by 1 base, leaving 13 bases between them. Germline CDR1 reads MNHEY; CDR2 reads SVGEGT. The CDR3 DNA follows: TGTGCCAGCAGGGAGCCAACAGGTTCCTACGAGCAGTACTTC. Protein product: CASREPTGSYEQYF.

V usage is TRBV4-1 and J usage is TRBJ1-1, with TRBD1 as a possible D gene (5 bases). The CDR3 contains 13 residues. Germline V gene sequence: CDR1 MGHRA, CDR2 YSYEKL. Trimming removed 4 bases at V and 3 bases at J, with 9 bases between. The CDR3 bases are TGCGCCAGCAGCCCTCCCAGGGACACTGAAGCTTTCTTT. Protein product: CASSPPRDTEAFF.

This chain connects TRBV7-9 to TRBJ2-3, with 12 bases fitting TRBD2. CDR1 SEHNR and CDR2 FQNEAQ come from the germline V gene (reference sequence). The CDR3 runs 16 residues. Trimming cost V 5 bases and J 5 bases; bases outside gene matches: 8. The CDR3 loop is CASSPLAGGMGDTQYF. The CDR3 DNA sequence: TGTGCCAGCAGCCCTCTAGCGGGAGGGATGGGAGATACGCAGTATTTT.

This chain uses TRBV7-9 with TRBJ1-5; D may be TRBD1 (6 bases). V lost 4 bases and J 2 bases, leaving 12 bases between the germline ends. This CDR3 is 15 amino acids long. CDR1 and CDR2 (germline): SEHNR, FQNEAQ (reference sequence). This CDR3 reads CASSSGQTGNQPQHF. The CDR3 DNA follows: TGTGCCAGCAGCTCAGGACAGACAGGCAATCAGCCCCAGCATTTT.

The chain combines TRBV7-9 with TRBJ2-1; D possibly corresponds to TRBD1 (5 bases). Trimming removed 6 bases from V and 8 bases from J, with 8 bases in between. Germline lookup yields CDR1 SEHNR and CDR2 FQNEAQ (reference sequence). The CDR3 length is 11 residues. CDR3 in DNA: TGTGCCAGCAGACAGGCGGATGAGCAGTTCTTC. Translating gives CASRQADEQFF.

This clonotype has only a few counts. V gene TRBV12-3 or TRBV12-4 combines with J gene TRBJ2-7; D ambiguous. Trimming removed 6 bases from V and 3 bases from J, with 15 bases in between. CDR3 length: 14 residues. CDR3: CASSLHRLFYEQYF. The CDR3 DNA reads as TGTGCCAGCAGCCTTCATCGGTTATTCTACGAGCAGTACTTC.

This chain uses TRBV20-1 with TRBJ2-3; 7 bases fit TRBD2. After removal of 1 base from V and 0 bases from J, the junction contained 7 bases not matched to a gene. Germline V lookup: CDR1 DFQATT, CDR2 SNEGSKA (reference sequence). CDR3 length: 16 residues. CDR3 protein: CSARAPTSPSTDTQYF. The CDR3, as DNA: TGCAGTGCTAGAGCGCCGACTAGCCCGAGCACAGATACGCAGTATTTT.

The J gene is TRBJ1-5, the V gene TRBV21-1; the DNA was not used to check the table's D call, TRBD1. TRBV21-1 is deemed a pseudogene. There are 15 residues in the CDR3. CDR3 sequence reads: CASSADPQPNQPQHF. CDR3 bases: TGTGCCAGCAGCGCGGACCCCCAGCCTAATCAGCCCCAGCATTTT.

This rearrangement joins TRBV6-4 to TRBJ1-5; no definite D call. From germline, CDR1 is MRHNA and CDR2 SNTAGT. The CDR3 is made up of 17 amino acids. The V end lost 4 bases, the J end lost 7 bases, and 23 bases lay between the germline ends. The CDR3 loop reads CASSAFRSERIRQPQHF. CDR3 nucleotide sequence: TGTGCCAGCAGTGCCTTCCGAAGCGAAAGGATACGGCAGCCCCAGCATTTT.

This clonotype was seen a handful of times. The chain employs TRBV9 and TRBJ2-3; a possible D gene is TRBD2 (6 bases). The ends were cut back, 0 bases at V and 4 bases at J, with 12 bases in the middle. Germline values: CDR1 SGDLS, CDR2 YYNGEE. This CDR3 has 15 residues. The CDR3 DNA sequence: TGTGCCAGCAGCGTAGCGGGAGTCTTGGCAGATACGCAGTATTTT. Translated, it gives CASSVAGVLADTQYF.

This clonotype was counted a few times. The CDR3 DNA sequence: TGCAGTGTGGCTACTTGGGGACAGGGGATCCATCAGCCCCAGCATTTT. Amino acids: CSVATWGQGIHQPQHF. The rearrangement uses TRBV20-1 and TRBJ1-5; 10 bases are shared with TRBD1. Trimming took 7 bases from V and 5 from J; bases not matched to a gene: 14. Germline V gene lookup returns CDR1 DFQATT and CDR2 SNEGSKA (reference sequence). This CDR3 is 16 amino acids long.

The rearrangement links TRBV4-2 to TRBJ2-1; possible D gene TRBD2, 6 bases. The germline V and J ends were trimmed by 1 base and 8 bases, with 12 bases remaining between them. There are 14 residues in the CDR3. CDR1 and CDR2 (germline): LGHNA, YNFKEQ. CDR3 loop: CASSQAAGQDEQFF. For the CDR3, the DNA is TGTGCCAGCAGCCAAGCCGCGGGGCAAGATGAGCAGTTCTTC.

The CDR3 loop is CASRSSSGTEAFF. CDR3 DNA: TGTGCCAGCAGATCATCATCGGGCACTGAAGCTTTCTTT. The chain has TRBV12-3 or TRBV12-4 and TRBJ1-1; D not resolved. V shed 6 bases and J shed 4 bases, with 12 bases lying between them. The CDR3 loop spans 13 amino acids.

This chain links TRBV4-2 with TRBJ2-5, with TRBD2 matching 9 bases. Per the germline V gene, CDR1 is LGHNA and CDR2 is YNFKEQ. The trim removed 0 bases at V and 3 bases at J, leaving 8 bases unmatched. This CDR3 contains 17 residues. CDR3 bases: TGTGCCAGCAGCCAAGACCCCGTGACTAGCGGAAAAGAGACCCAGTACTTC. Translation: CASSQDPVTSGKETQYF.

This clonotype occurred a few times. The V gene is TRBV6-1, the J gene TRBJ1-2; TRBD1 aligns across 8 bases. The trim removed 6 bases at V and 6 bases at J, leaving 9 bases unmatched. CDR3 size: 14 residues. Germline V gives CDR1 MNHNS, CDR2 SASEGT. This chain's CDR3 is CASSHDRGRDGYTF. The CDR3 region has the DNA TGTGCCAGCAGCCACGACAGGGGCAGGGATGGCTACACCTTC.

The chain employs TRBV19 and TRBJ2-6; D not resolved. Trimming left V 7 bases short and J 0 bases short, with 7 bases between. This CDR3 is 14 amino acids long. Germline assignment: CDR1 LNHDA and CDR2 SQIVND (reference sequence). The CDR3 nucleotides read TGTGCCAGTATTTCGAACTCTGGGGCCAACGTCCTGACTTTC. This translates into CASISNSGANVLTF.

This clonotype was seen just once. The chain joins TRBV2 to TRBJ2-1; tentative D call: TRBD2 (7 bases). Trimming removed 8 bases at V and 1 base at J, with 12 bases between. CDR1 SNHLY and CDR2 FYNNEI come from the germline V gene. The CDR3 is 14 amino acids. In DNA form, the CDR3 reads TGTGCCAGCGGGGGGGCGGGGTCCTACAATGAGCAGTTCTTC. Its protein product is CASGGAGSYNEQFF.

The V and J genes are TRBV2 and TRBJ2-1; no firm D call. V dropped 1 base and J dropped 8 bases, with 9 bases sitting between them. The CDR3 totals 13 residues. Germline V gene sequence: CDR1 SNHLY, CDR2 FYNNEI. CDR3 sequence reads: CASSEERMDEQFF. Written as DNA, the CDR3 is TGTGCCAGCAGTGAAGAACGTATGGATGAGCAGTTCTTC. The variable domain in full, completed from reference TRBV2 and TRBJ2-1, reads EPEVTQTPSHQVTQMGQEVILRCVPISNHLYFYWYRQILGQKVEFLVSFYNNEISEKSEIFDDQFSVERPDGSNFTLKIRSTKLEDSAMYFCASSEERMDEQFFGPGTRLTVL.

J is TRBJ2-1 and V is TRBV6-5, with D unclear. This CDR3 has 15 residues. Per the germline V gene, CDR1 is MNHEY and CDR2 is SVGAGI. Trimming pared 0 bases from V and 10 bases from J, leaving 16 bases between. The CDR3 is CASSYSPDAGYEQFF. CDR3 sequence (DNA): TGTGCCAGCAGTTACTCACCCGACGCCGGCTACGAGCAGTTCTTC.

The V call is TRBV7-2, the J call TRBJ2-6; D not certain. Germline lookup yields CDR1 SGHTA and CDR2 FQGNSA. The CDR3 covers 15 residues. Deletions cut 7 bases from V and 1 base from J, with 11 bases between. The CDR3 sequence: CASTARWSGANVLTF. CDR3 DNA: TGTGCCAGCACCGCCCGGTGGTCTGGGGCCAACGTCCTGACTTTC.